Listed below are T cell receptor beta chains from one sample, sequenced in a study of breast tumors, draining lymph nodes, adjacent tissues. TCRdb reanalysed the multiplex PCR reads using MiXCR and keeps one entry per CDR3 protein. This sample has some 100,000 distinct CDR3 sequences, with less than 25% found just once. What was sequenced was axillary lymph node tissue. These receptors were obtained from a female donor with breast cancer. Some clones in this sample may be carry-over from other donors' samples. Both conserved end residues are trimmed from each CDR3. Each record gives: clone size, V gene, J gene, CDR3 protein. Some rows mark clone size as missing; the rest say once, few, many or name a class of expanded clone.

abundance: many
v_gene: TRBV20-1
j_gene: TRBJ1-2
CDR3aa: SARAPGSGGNYGYT

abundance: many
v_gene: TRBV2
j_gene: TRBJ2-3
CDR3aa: ASKPSGGTDTQY

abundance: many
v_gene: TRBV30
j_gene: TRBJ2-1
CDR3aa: AWNRDRGHEQF

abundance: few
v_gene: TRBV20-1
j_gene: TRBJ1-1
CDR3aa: SARDRVNTEAF

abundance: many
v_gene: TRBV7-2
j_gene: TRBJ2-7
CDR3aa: ASSLALIGRGPLTTYEQY

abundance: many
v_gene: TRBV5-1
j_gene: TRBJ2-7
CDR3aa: ASSQGVSSSYEQY

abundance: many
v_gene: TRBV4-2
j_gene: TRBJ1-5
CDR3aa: ASSHSAGSNQPQH

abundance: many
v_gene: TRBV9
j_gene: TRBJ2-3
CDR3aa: ASSTGGLAGGRTDTQY

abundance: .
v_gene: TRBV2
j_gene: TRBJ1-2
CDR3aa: ASSLRGVQGYT

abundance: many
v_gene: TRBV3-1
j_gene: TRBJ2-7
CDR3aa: ASSLPTGEQY

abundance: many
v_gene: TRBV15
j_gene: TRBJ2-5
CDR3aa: ATSRGLRFQYQETQY

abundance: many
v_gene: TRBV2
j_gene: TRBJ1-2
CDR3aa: ASRPRTAAGGYT

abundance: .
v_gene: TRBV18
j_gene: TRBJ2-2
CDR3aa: ASSSGNWPGELF

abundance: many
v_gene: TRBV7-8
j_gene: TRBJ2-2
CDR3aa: ASSFYSEGNGELF

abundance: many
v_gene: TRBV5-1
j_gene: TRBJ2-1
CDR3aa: ASSLRGTGGRAYNEQF

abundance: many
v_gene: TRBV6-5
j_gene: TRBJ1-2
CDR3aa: ASSYSRASLLGYT

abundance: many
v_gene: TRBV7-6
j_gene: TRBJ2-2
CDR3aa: ASSLIVAGDPPGELF

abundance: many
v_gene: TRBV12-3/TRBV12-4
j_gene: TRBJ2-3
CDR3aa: ASSLFRATSTDTQY

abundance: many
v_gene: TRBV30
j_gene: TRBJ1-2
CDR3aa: AWTGVGGYT

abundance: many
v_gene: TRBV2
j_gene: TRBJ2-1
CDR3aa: ASKYSTETQSYNEQF

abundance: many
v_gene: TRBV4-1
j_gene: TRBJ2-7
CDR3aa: ASSQDPGHEQY

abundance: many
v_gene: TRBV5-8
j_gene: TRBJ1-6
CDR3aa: ASSAGQVNSPLH